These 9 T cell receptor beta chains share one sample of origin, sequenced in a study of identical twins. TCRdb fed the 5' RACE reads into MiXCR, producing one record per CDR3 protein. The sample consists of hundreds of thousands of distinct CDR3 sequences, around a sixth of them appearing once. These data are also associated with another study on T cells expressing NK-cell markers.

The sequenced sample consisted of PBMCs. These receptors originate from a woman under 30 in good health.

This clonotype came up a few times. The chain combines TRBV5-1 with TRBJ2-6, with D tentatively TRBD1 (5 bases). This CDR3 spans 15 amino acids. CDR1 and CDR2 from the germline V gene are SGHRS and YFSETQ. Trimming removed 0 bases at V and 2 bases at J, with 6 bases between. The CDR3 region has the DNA TGCGCCAGCAGCTTGGCCAGGGCTGGGGCCAACGTCCTGACTTTC. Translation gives CASSLARAGANVLTF.

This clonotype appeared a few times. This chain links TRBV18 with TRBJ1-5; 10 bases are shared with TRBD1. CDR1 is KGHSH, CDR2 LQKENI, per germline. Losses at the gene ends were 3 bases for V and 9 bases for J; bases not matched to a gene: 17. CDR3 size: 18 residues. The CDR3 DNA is TGTGCCAGCTCACCCAGTGGGACAGGGGCCGTCGGTTCTCGGCCCCAGCATTTT. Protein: CASSPSGTGAVGSRPQHF.

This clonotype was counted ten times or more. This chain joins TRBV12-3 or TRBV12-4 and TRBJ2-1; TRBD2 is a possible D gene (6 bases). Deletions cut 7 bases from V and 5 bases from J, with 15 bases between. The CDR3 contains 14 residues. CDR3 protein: CASKRERADNEQFF. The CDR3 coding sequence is TGTGCCAGCAAACGGGAGAGAGCCGACAATGAGCAGTTCTTC.

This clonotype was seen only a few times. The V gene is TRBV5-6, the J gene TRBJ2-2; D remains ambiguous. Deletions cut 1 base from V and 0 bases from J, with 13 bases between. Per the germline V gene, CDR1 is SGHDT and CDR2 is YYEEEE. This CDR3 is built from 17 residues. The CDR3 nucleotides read TGTGCCAGCAGCTTGTCCGCCGACTCCCCGAACACCGGGGAGCTGTTTTTT. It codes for CASSLSADSPNTGELFF.

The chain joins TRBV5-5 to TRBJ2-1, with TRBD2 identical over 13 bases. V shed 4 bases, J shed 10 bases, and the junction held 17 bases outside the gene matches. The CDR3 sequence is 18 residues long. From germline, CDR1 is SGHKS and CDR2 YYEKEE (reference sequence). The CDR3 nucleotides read TGTGCCAGCAGCGGAGGGGAAATACCGGGACTAGCGGGAAACGAGCAGTTCTTC. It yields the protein CASSGGEIPGLAGNEQFF.

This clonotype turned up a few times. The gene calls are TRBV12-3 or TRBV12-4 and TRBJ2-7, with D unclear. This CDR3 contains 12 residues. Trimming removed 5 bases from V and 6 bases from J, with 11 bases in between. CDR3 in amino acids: CASSKTKREQYF. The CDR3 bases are TGTGCCAGCAGTAAGACAAAGCGCGAGCAGTACTTC.

Written as DNA, the CDR3 is TGTGCCAGCACCCCGGGACTAGCGGTGGAGACCCAGTACTTC. It codes for CASTPGLAVETQYF. The chain links TRBV6-1 to TRBJ2-5; 11 nucleotides align to TRBD2. The CDR3 extends over 14 amino acids. Germline values: CDR1 MNHNS, CDR2 SASEGT. J lost 5 bases, V lost 7 bases, and 6 bases had no gene match.

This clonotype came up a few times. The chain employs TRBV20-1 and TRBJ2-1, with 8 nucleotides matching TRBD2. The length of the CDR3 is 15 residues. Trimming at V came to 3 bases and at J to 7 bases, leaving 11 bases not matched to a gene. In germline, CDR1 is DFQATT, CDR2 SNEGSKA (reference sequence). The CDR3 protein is CSASSGGPGLNEQFF. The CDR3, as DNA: TGCAGTGCTAGTTCGGGGGGGCCAGGTTTGAATGAGCAGTTCTTC.

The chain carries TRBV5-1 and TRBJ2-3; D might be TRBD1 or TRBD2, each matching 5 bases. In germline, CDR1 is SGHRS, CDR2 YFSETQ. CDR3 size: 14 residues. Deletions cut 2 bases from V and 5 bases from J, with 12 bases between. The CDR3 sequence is CASSLGEMGDTQYF. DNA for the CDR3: TGCGCCAGCAGCTTAGGGGAGATGGGAGATACGCAGTATTTT.